The clone carrying this T cell receptor beta chain came up a few times. TCRdb's copy holds only in-frame clones and misses some; the assay was immunoSEQ multiplex PCR. The sample shows roughly 40,000 clones, about 76% of them seen only once. This sample was included in a study of blood T cell repertoires in COVID-19. The length of the CDR3 is 14 residues. Between the trimmed V and J ends, which lost 1 base and 7 bases, there was a span of 14 bases. The V gene's germline CDR1 is LNHDA and CDR2 SQIVND (reference sequence). The TCR originated in a man in his 70s with active or convalescent COVID-19. Sequences were obtained from peripheral blood. This rearrangement joins TRBV19 to TRBJ2-7; TRBD1 is a possible D gene (7 bases). Written as DNA, the CDR3 is TGTGCCAGTAGTATAGGACAGGGACTGCGGGAGCAGTACTTC. Its protein product is CASSIGQGLREQYF.